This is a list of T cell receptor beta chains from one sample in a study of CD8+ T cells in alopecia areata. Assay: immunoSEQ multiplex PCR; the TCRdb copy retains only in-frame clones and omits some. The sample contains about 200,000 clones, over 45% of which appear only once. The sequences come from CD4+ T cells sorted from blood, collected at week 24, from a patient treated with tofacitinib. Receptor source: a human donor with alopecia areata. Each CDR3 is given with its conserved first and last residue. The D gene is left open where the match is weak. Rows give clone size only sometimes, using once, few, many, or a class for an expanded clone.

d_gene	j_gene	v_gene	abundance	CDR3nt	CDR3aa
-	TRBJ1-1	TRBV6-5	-	TGTGCCAGCAGTTACTCGAGTATAACTGAAGCTTTCTTT	CASSYSSITEAFF
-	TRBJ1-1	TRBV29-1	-	TGCAGCGTTAGGTGGGACACTGAAGCTTTCTTT	CSVRWDTEAFF
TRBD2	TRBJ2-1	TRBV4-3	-	TGCGCCAGCAGCCAAGATTCGATCGGGGGGGCCATCAATGAGCAGTTCTTC	CASSQDSIGGAINEQFF
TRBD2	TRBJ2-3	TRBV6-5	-	TGTGCCAGCAGTGACGGATTAGCGGGGGATACGCAGTATTTT	CASSDGLAGDTQYF
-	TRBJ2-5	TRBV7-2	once	TGTGCCAGCAGCTTATTCGAGACCCAGTACTTC	CASSLFETQYF
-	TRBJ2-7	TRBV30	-	TGTGCCTGGAGTGTACGAGACCCACCCCGCGAGCAGTACTTC	CAWSVRDPPREQYF
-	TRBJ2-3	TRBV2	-	TGTGCCAGCAGTATGTCAGGGCAGGGTACGCAGTATTTT	CASSMSGQGTQYF
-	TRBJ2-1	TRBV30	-	TGTGCCTGGAGTGTATCCGGAAATGAGCAGTTCTTC	CAWSVSGNEQFF
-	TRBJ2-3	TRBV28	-	TGTGCCAGCAGCCTGACTTGGGATACGCAGTATTTT	CASSLTWDTQYF
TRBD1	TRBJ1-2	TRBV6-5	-	TGTGCCAGCAGTTACCGACAGGGGTCCTATGGCTACACCTTC	CASSYRQGSYGYTF
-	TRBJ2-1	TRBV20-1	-	TGCAGTGCTAGAGGTGGGAATGAGCAGTTCTTC	CSARGGNEQFF